The TCR beta chain under discussion was sequenced for a study of regulatory T cells in long-lasting Graves disease. General study findings and limits: Favored usage of TRBV28, TRBJ1-2 and TRBJ2-5 was recorded in persistent disease.

The time point here: persistent/refractory GD, antithyroid drugs over 5 years with positive TRAb. The TCR library used RNA extracted from PBMCs. Trimming left V 3 bases short and J 3 bases short, with 12 bases between. Germline V CDR1 and CDR2: KGHSH, LQKENI. The CDR3 has 14 residues. Researchers made TCR beta libraries by using iRepertoire HTBI primers and running Arm-PCR on CDR3 regions. A single record per CDR3 protein comes from TCRdb applying MiXCR to the multiplex PCR reads. The table includes under 450,000 distinct CDR3 sequences, approximately 25% detected once. Of note for this clonotype: The antigen remains undetermined.

The origin of this receptor is a woman in her thirties or forties with Graves disease. V is TRBV18 and J is TRBJ2-7; D is unresolved. Sequenced material: peripheral blood mononuclear cells (PBMCs), taken when the disease was refractory, from a patient treated with antithyroid drugs. DNA of the CDR3: TGTGCCAGCTCACCTACGACTGGGCGCTACGAGCAGTACTTC. Amino acids: CASSPTTGRYEQYF.